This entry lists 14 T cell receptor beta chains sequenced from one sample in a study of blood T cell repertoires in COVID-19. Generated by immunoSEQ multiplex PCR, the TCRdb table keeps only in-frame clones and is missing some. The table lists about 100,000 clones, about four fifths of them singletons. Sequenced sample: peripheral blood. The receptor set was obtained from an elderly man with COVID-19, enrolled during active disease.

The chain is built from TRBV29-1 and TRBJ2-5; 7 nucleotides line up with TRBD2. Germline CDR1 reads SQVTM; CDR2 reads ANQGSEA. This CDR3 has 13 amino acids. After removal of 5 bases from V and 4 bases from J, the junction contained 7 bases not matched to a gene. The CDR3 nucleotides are TGCAGCGTTCCGAAAGGCGGGGGAGAGACCCAGTACTTC. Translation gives CSVPKGGGETQYF.

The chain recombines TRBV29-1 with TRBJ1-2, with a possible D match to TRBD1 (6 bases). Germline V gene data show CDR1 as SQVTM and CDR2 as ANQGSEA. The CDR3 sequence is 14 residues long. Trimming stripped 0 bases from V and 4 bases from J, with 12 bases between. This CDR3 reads CSVEERTVSYGYTF. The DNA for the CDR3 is TGCAGCGTTGAAGAAAGGACAGTCAGCTATGGCTACACCTTC.

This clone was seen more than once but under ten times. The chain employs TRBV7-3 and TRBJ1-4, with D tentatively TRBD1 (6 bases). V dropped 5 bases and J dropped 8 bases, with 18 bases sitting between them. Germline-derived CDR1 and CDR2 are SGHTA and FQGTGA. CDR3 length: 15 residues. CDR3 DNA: TGTGCCAGCAGCCGCCGACAGGTTTATCGAGAAAAACTGTTTTTT. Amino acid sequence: CASSRRQVYREKLFF.

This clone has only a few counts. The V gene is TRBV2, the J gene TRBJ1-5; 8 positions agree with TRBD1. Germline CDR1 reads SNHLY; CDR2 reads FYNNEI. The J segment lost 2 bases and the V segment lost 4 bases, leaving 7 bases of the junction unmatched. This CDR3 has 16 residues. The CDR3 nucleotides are TGTGCCAGCAGTGTCGGCAGGGGGCTGGGCAATCAGCCCCAGCATTTT. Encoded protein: CASSVGRGLGNQPQHF.

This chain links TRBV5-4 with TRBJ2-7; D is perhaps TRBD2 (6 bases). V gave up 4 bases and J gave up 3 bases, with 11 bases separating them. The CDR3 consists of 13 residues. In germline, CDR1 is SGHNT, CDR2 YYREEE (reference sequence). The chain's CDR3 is CASSPGLFYEQYF. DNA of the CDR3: TGTGCCAGCAGCCCGGGACTTTTCTACGAGCAGTACTTC.

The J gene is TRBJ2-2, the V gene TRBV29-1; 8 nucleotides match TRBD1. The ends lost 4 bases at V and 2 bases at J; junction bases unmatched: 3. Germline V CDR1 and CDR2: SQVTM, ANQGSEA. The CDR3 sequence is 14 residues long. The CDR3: CSVADRANTGELFF. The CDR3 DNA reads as TGCAGCGTTGCGGACAGGGCAAACACCGGGGAGCTGTTTTTT.

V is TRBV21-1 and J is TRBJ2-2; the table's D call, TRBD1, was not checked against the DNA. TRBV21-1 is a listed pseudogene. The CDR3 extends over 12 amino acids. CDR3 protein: CAPTGGAGELFF. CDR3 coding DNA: TGTGCCCCCACAGGGGGGGCCGGGGAGCTGTTTTTT.

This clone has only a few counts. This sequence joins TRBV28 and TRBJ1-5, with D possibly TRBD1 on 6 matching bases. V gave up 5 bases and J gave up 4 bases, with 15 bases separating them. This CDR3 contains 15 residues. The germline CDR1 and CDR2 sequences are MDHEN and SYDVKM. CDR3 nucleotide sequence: TGTGCCAGCAGTCTACAGGGCCGGGGAAATCAGCCCCAGCATTTT. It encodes CASSLQGRGNQPQHF.

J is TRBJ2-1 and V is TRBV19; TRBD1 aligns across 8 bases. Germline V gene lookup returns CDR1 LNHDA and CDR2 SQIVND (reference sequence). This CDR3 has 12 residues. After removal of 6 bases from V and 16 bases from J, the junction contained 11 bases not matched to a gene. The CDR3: CASRPPGQEVFF. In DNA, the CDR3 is TGTGCCAGTAGGCCTCCGGGACAGGAGGTTTTCTTC. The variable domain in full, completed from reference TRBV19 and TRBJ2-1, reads DGGITQSPKYLFRKEGQNVTLSCEQNLNHDAMYWYRQDPGQGLRLIYYSQIVNDFQKGDIAEGYSVSREKKESFPLTVTSAQKNPTAFYLCASRPPGQEVFFGPGTRLTVL.

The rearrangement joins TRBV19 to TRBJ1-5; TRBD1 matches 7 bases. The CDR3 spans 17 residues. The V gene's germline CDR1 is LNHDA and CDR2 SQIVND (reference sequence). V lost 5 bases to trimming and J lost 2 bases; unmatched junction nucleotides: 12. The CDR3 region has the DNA TGTGCCAGTAGTGGGGGCAGGGGGTCGTATGGCAATCAGCCCCAGCATTTT. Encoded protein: CASSGGRGSYGNQPQHF.

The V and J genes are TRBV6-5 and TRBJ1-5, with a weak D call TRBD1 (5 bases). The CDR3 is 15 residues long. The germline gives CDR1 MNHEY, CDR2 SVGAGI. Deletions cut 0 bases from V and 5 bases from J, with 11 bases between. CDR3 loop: CASSYSKQADQPQHF. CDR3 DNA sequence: TGTGCCAGCAGTTACTCGAAACAGGCGGATCAGCCCCAGCATTTT.

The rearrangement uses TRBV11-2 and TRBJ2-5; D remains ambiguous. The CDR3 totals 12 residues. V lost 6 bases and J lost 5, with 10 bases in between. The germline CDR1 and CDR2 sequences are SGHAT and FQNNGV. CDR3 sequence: CASSLGLETQYF. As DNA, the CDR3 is TGTGCCAGCAGTCTAGGTCTGGAGACCCAGTACTTC.

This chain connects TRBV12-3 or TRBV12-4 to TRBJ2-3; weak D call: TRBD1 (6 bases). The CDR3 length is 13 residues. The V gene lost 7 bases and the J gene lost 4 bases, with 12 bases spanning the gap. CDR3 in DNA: TGTGCCAGCACCCTAGGGGGAGCAGATACGCAGTATTTT. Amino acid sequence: CASTLGGADTQYF.

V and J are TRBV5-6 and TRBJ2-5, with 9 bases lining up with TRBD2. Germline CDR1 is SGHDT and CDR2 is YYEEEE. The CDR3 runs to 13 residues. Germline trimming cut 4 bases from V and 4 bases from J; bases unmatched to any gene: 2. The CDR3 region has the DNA TGTGCCAGCAGCAGCGGGAGGAGAGAGACCCAGTACTTC. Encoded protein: CASSSGRRETQYF.